This T cell receptor (beta chain) was identified in a study of blood T cell repertoires in COVID-19. Study at large: Researchers got acute and convalescent COVID-19 samples from the United States, Italy and Spain. PBMCs, B-cell-depleted T cells, or T cells were the source of the cDNA or gDNA that made up the material.

TCRdb's table, derived via immunoSEQ multiplex PCR, lists solely in-frame clones and lacks some. There are more than 200,000 clones in the sample; around 89% occur only once, and over 4% lies in the top ten. Participants spanned ages about 18 to 100 years and resided in 20 to 30 US areas. Participant-given clinical history determined each cohort assignment. Between the trimmed V and J ends, which lost 0 bases and 8 bases, there was a span of 13 bases. The CDR3 contains 15 residues. CDR1 and CDR2 (germline): MGHDK, SYGVNS. This TCR was recovered from a woman in her 30s who had recovered from COVID-19. The rearrangement joins TRBV25-1 to TRBJ1-4; D is perhaps TRBD1 (6 bases). Material: PBMCs or T cells enriched from blood (not recorded which). CDR3 region: CASSEYQGYREKLFF. The CDR3 DNA reads as TGTGCCAGCAGTGAATATCAGGGGTACCGGGAAAAACTGTTTTTT.